The clone carrying this T cell receptor beta chain has at least ten counts. The sample is drawn from a study of T-cell reconstitution after alpha-beta-depleted transplantation in children. The CDR3 spans 16 residues. Germline lookup yields CDR1 SGHRS and CDR2 YFSETQ. V trimming: 1 base; J trimming: 6 bases; junction bases outside the gene matches: 9. Unique molecular identifiers tagged the TCRbeta library. TCRdb fed the PCR reads into MiXCR, producing one record per CDR3 protein. The data show fewer than 130,000 distinct CDR3 sequences, about 9.4% seen once. The rearrangement links TRBV5-1 to TRBJ2-3, with TRBD2 identical over 9 bases. The sequence came from a human donor who donated a stem cell graft to a child with acute lymphoblastic leukemia. Source: PBMCs from the stem cell graft donor, taken from the stem cell graft. The DNA for the CDR3 is TGCGCCAGCAGCTTGCCCGCGGGAGGGCCATCGGATACGCAGTATTTT. It specifies CASSLPAGGPSDTQYF.